This TCR beta chain was identified in a study of shared clonotypes between healthy human individuals. Looking at the study overall: Each donor contributed plates that comprised three CD4 naive, three CD4 memory, two CD8 naive and one CD8 memory. Study-level points and caveats: Rarefaction curves obtained for sorted subsets showed sequencing incomplete despite large depth.

As to this clone: The antigen is unknown.

CD8 cells classed as naive were CD45RO-negative and positively selected for CCR7, excluding terminally differentiated effector memory CD45RA+ cells. Healthy HIV-negative adults with no recent acute infections or vaccinations were recruited as donors. The table came from immunoSEQ multiplex PCR; TCRdb's copy has only in-frame clones and leaves some out. Of around 2,000,000 clones listed, about 95% were seen once; the top ten hold 0.9% to 1.5%. Germline lookup yields CDR1 SGHTA and CDR2 FQGNSA. This CDR3 has 16 residues. V was cut by 5 bases and J by 4 bases, with 17 bases left in between. Specimen: naive CD8+ T cells sorted from blood. The source is a man between 18 and 29 years old in good health. J is TRBJ2-2 and V is TRBV7-2, with no clear D. In nucleotides, the CDR3 is TGTGCCAGCAGCCCACATGAAAGTCGGTTCACCGGGGAGCTGTTTTTT. As protein: CASSPHESRFTGELFF.